This T cell receptor beta chain was observed in a study of beta chain features in type 1 diabetes. Sequencing targeted expressed TCRB transcripts, as all isolated RNA had been reverse transcribed. The protocol was immunoSEQ multiplex PCR, while the TCRdb copy is restricted to in-frame clones and leaves out a portion. The profile shows about 320,000 clones, about 15% of them singletons. Concerning this clone: Its antigen is unknown.

Trimming took off 1 base at V and 7 bases at J, with 4 bases between the two ends. The CDR3 covers 11 residues. CDR1 and CDR2 from the germline V gene are SGHTA and FQGNSA. Whole-study results and caveats: TCRB repertoires of naive, central memory and Treg cells appeared more similar among patients than among healthy donors.

Sequencing was carried out using central memory CD4+ T cells from blood. The receptor comes from a man younger than 45 in good health. J is TRBJ1-2 and V is TRBV7-2, with D uncertain. The chain's CDR3 is CASSLDFGYTF. DNA of the CDR3: TGTGCCAGCAGCTTAGATTTTGGCTACACCTTC.